Detailed here is one T cell receptor beta chain. Its antigen is still unknown. This sample is part of a study of CD8+CD57+ T cells in acquired aplastic anemia. Overall study: Each DNA sample taken from sorted CD4+ and CD8+ cells came to about 3.4 ug on average. Study findings and constraints: Patients and controls turned out to have roughly 31 CD8+ CDR3 sequences in common.

Previously, flow cytometry had revealed CD8+CD57+ cell expansion in the patients chosen for sequencing. Among the patients, all had severe acquired aplastic anemia. None of the patients had been given any therapy when their blood was sampled. The CDR3 totals 12 residues. Trimming took 6 bases from V and 4 from J, leaving 10 bases between them. CDR1 is SNHLY, CDR2 FYNNEI, per germline. CDR3 and TCR beta VDJ profiling relied on a genomic DNA template. TCRdb re-derived calls from the reads in MiXCR, one entry per CDR3 protein. The sample lists some 150,000 distinct CDR3 sequences, about 54% occurring once.

The V and J genes are TRBV2 and TRBJ2-7; D ambiguous. The sequenced sample was sorted CD4+, CD8+, or CD8+CD57+ T cells (not recorded which) from PBMCs. This TCR was sampled from a human donor with aplastic anemia. CDR3: CASRGTGYEQYF. The CDR3 DNA reads as TGTGCCAGCAGAGGTACTGGTTACGAGCAGTACTTC.